This is a list of T cell receptor beta chains from one sample in a study of CD8 T cells in ankylosing spondylitis. MiXCR, applied by TCRdb to the 5' RACE reads, yields one record per CDR3 protein. The table lists a few hundred thousand distinct CDR3 sequences, about 17% of them singletons, with 42% in the top ten. The material sequenced was blood, either unsorted or a sorted T cell fraction (not recorded which). The source is a male donor with ankylosing spondylitis. CDR3s include the opening cysteine and the closing phenylalanine or tryptophan. The order of the fields is CDR3 DNA, CDR3 protein, clone size, V gene, D gene, J gene. A D gene is named only where the DNA matches it firmly. Not every row has a clone size; where given, it reads once, few, many or a size class.

DNA: TGTGCCAGCAGAGACGGGACAGCGAACACTGAAGCTTTCTTT; CDR3: CASRDGTANTEAFF; size: many; V: TRBV12-3/TRBV12-4; D: TRBD1; J: TRBJ1-1
DNA: TGCGCCAGCAGCCATGGGGTGGGCAGGGAGAACGAGCAGTACTTC; CDR3: CASSHGVGRENEQYF; size: -; V: TRBV5-5; D: -; J: TRBJ2-7
DNA: TGTGCCAGACCTAAAACAGGAAACTATGGCTACACCTTC; CDR3: CARPKTGNYGYTF; size: -; V: TRBV6-1; D: -; J: TRBJ1-2
DNA: TGTGCCAGCAGCTTGGCCGGCGGGATCGTCTACAATGAGCAGTTCTTC; CDR3: CASSLAGGIVYNEQFF; size: few; V: TRBV5-5; D: -; J: TRBJ2-1
DNA: TGCGCCAGCAGCCGAGAGGCGACAGGGGTTGATCAGCCCCAGCATTTT; CDR3: CASSREATGVDQPQHF; size: -; V: TRBV4-3; D: TRBD1; J: TRBJ1-5
DNA: TGTGCCAGCAGTTTCGGCCCCTACGAGCAGTACTTC; CDR3: CASSFGPYEQYF; size: -; V: TRBV12-3/TRBV12-4; D: -; J: TRBJ2-7
DNA: TGTGCCAGCAGTCCGTGGGCTAGCGGGGGAACCGGGGAGCTGTTTTTT; CDR3: CASSPWASGGTGELFF; size: -; V: TRBV12-3/TRBV12-4; D: TRBD2; J: TRBJ2-2
DNA: TGCGCCAGCAGCCAAGATTTCTTGGTGGGCCTCTACGAGCAGTACTTC; CDR3: CASSQDFLVGLYEQYF; size: -; V: TRBV4-1; D: -; J: TRBJ2-7
DNA: TGTGCCAGCAGCTTACAAGACAACCCAACTAATGAAAAACTGTTTTTT; CDR3: CASSLQDNPTNEKLFF; size: few; V: TRBV9; D: -; J: TRBJ1-4
DNA: TGTGCCAGCAGTTTGCCTAGTCCGGGACTAGTTATTCTCACCACCGGGGAGCTGTTTTTT; CDR3: CASSLPSPGLVILTTGELFF; size: many; V: TRBV12-3/TRBV12-4; D: TRBD2; J: TRBJ2-2
DNA: TGCAGTGCTAGTAAACTAGCGGGGGTCCCCAATGAGCAGTTCTTC; CDR3: CSASKLAGVPNEQFF; size: -; V: TRBV20-1; D: TRBD2; J: TRBJ2-1
DNA: TGTGCCAGCAGCTTGGACAGACAGAGGAGCTCCTACAATGAGCAGTTCTTC; CDR3: CASSLDRQRSSYNEQFF; size: -; V: TRBV5-6; D: -; J: TRBJ2-1
DNA: TGTGCCAGCAGCCAAGTCATCAATTACTACGAGCAGTACTTC; CDR3: CASSQVINYYEQYF; size: -; V: TRBV4-2; D: -; J: TRBJ2-7
DNA: TGTGCCAGCAGAGAGCGGGACGGCAAGTCCTACGAGCAGTACTTC; CDR3: CASRERDGKSYEQYF; size: few; V: TRBV25-1; D: TRBD2; J: TRBJ2-7
DNA: TGCGCCAGCAGCCAAGAACCGCCGAGCTCCTATAATTCACCCCTCCACTTT; CDR3: CASSQEPPSSYNSPLHF; size: few; V: TRBV4-1; D: -; J: TRBJ1-6
DNA: TGTGCCAGCAGTTACTCTATGGAGCAGTACTTC; CDR3: CASSYSMEQYF; size: -; V: TRBV6-2/TRBV6-3; D: -; J: TRBJ2-7
DNA: TGCAGCGTATTAGGGCAATCCTACGAGCAGTACTTC; CDR3: CSVLGQSYEQYF; size: many; V: TRBV29-1; D: -; J: TRBJ2-7
DNA: TGTGCCAGCGAGGAAGGCGAGGAGCAGTTCTTC; CDR3: CASEEGEEQFF; size: -; V: TRBV25-1; D: -; J: TRBJ2-1
DNA: TGCAGCGTTTTGGCTTACGAGCAGTACTTC; CDR3: CSVLAYEQYF; size: few; V: TRBV29-1; D: -; J: TRBJ2-7
DNA: TGTGCCAGCAGCCCATTCGGGGGAAGCTCCTACAATGAGCAGTTCTTC; CDR3: CASSPFGGSSYNEQFF; size: few; V: TRBV3-1; D: -; J: TRBJ2-1
DNA: TGCAGCGTTGACCCCCGAGCTCAAGAGACCCAGTACTTC; CDR3: CSVDPRAQETQYF; size: -; V: TRBV29-1; D: -; J: TRBJ2-5
DNA: TGTGCCAGCAGTATGACTAGCGGGGGTCTACAAGAGACCCAGTACTTC; CDR3: CASSMTSGGLQETQYF; size: few; V: TRBV12-3/TRBV12-4; D: TRBD2; J: TRBJ2-5
DNA: TGCAGCGGCTTCCCCGGGACAGCTTACAATGAGCAGTTCTTC; CDR3: CSGFPGTAYNEQFF; size: few; V: TRBV29-1; D: TRBD1; J: TRBJ2-1
DNA: TGTGCCAGCAGTTACTCGTCGACGGGGGAGGGCACTGAAGCTTTCTTT; CDR3: CASSYSSTGEGTEAFF; size: few; V: TRBV6-2/TRBV6-3; D: -; J: TRBJ1-1
DNA: TGCGCCAGCAGCCAAGAAAGAAGCTACCCCTACGAGCAGTACTTC; CDR3: CASSQERSYPYEQYF; size: -; V: TRBV4-3; D: -; J: TRBJ2-7
DNA: TGTGCCACACCCCGGGACAGGGGGCCCAATGAGCAGTTCTTC; CDR3: CATPRDRGPNEQFF; size: -; V: TRBV24-1; D: TRBD1; J: TRBJ2-1
DNA: TGTGCCAGCAGCCGGACTAGCGGGGGTTTTGTGAAGACCCAGTACTTC; CDR3: CASSRTSGGFVKTQYF; size: -; V: TRBV12-3/TRBV12-4; D: TRBD2; J: TRBJ2-5
DNA: TGTGCCAGCAGCACCTCGGGGGCCGATGATACGCAGTATTTT; CDR3: CASSTSGADDTQYF; size: -; V: TRBV6-2/TRBV6-3; D: -; J: TRBJ2-3
DNA: TGTGCCAGCAGTGAAACAGGGGTTACACCCTACGAGCAGTACTTC; CDR3: CASSETGVTPYEQYF; size: -; V: TRBV2; D: TRBD1; J: TRBJ2-7
DNA: TGTGCCACCAGTGAGGGGGCCCCCAGGGCGGGGTACATTCAGTACTTC; CDR3: CATSEGAPRAGYIQYF; size: once; V: TRBV24-1; D: -; J: TRBJ2-4
DNA: TGTGCCAGCAGTTTTAGAGGGACTAACACTGAAGCTTTCTTT; CDR3: CASSFRGTNTEAFF; size: -; V: TRBV27; D: -; J: TRBJ1-1
DNA: TGTGCCAGCAGTGAAGACGGGGATGGCAATCAGCCCCAGCATTTT; CDR3: CASSEDGDGNQPQHF; size: few; V: TRBV6-1; D: -; J: TRBJ1-5
DNA: TGTGCCAGCAGTTACCCCCAGGGACAGGGGTCGGATACGCAGTATTTT; CDR3: CASSYPQGQGSDTQYF; size: -; V: TRBV6-2/TRBV6-3; D: TRBD1; J: TRBJ2-3
DNA: TGTGCCAGCAGGGGAGCCCACTCCTACGAGCAGTACTTC; CDR3: CASRGAHSYEQYF; size: few; V: TRBV12-3/TRBV12-4; D: -; J: TRBJ2-7
DNA: TGTGCCAGCAGCGGGGGGAACTCGGGCTATGGCTACACCTTC; CDR3: CASSGGNSGYGYTF; size: -; V: TRBV4-2; D: -; J: TRBJ1-2
DNA: TGTGCCAGCAGCGACAGGCATTCAGGGAGCCACACCGGGGAGCTGTTTTTT; CDR3: CASSDRHSGSHTGELFF; size: -; V: TRBV6-1; D: -; J: TRBJ2-2
DNA: TGTGCCAGCAGCTTGCAGACAGGGGCAGAGACCCAGTACTTC; CDR3: CASSLQTGAETQYF; size: -; V: TRBV7-9; D: TRBD1; J: TRBJ2-5
DNA: TGCGCCAGCAGCCAGGAAGGGCAGGGGAGAGACTACGAGCAGTACTTC; CDR3: CASSQEGQGRDYEQYF; size: few; V: TRBV4-1; D: -; J: TRBJ2-7
DNA: TGTGCCAGCAGCCAAGAGGCGGGGGGGACAGATACGCAGTATTTT; CDR3: CASSQEAGGTDTQYF; size: -; V: TRBV3-1; D: TRBD2; J: TRBJ2-3
DNA: TGCGCCAGCAGCCCTAGCGGGAGGGGAGATACGCAGTATTTT; CDR3: CASSPSGRGDTQYF; size: many; V: TRBV4-3; D: TRBD2; J: TRBJ2-3
DNA: TGTGCCAGCAGCCTAGGGACACCCTCCTACAATGAGCAGTTCTTC; CDR3: CASSLGTPSYNEQFF; size: -; V: TRBV6-2/TRBV6-3; D: -; J: TRBJ2-1